The text below deals with one T cell receptor beta chain. Its antigen specificity is not known. Per-base qualities were not stored, and no clone one base away is much larger. TCRbeta CDR3 regions were sequenced with the immunoSEQ Assay. After extraction, genomic DNA underwent amplification by bias-controlled multiplex PCR, followed by high-throughput sequencing. The paper's processing steps were these. To quantify the absolute abundance of every unique TCRbeta CDR3 region, sequences were collapsed and filtered. T cell fraction was estimated by normalizing TCRbeta template counts to usable DNA, which was measured by amplifying reference genes present in all nucleated cells. Repertoire TCRs were annotated as SARS-CoV-2-specific when V gene, CDR3 amino acid sequence and J gene were exactly matched to a known reactive TCR set. The reference SARS-CoV-2 TCR set was derived from MIRA and filtered for enrichment in COVID-19-positive ImmuneCODE repertoires, a step that removed public or cross-reactive TCRs. Using the MIRA antigens, annotated TCRs were further analysed by specific ORF or by position within an ORF. Breadth was defined as the number of annotated unique rearrangements divided by the total number of unique productive rearrangements, and depth was defined as the summed frequency of the annotated unique rearrangements. Group comparisons of TCR breadth used two-sided Wilcoxon rank-sum tests. This immuneACCESS table, as held by TCRdb, lists in-frame sequences with V and J called but not all clones. Of the missing ones, under half trace to an unresolved V gene in checked studies; the others have no known cause. The V and J calls and clone size come from that table; D and trimming were worked out from the DNA. The sample table contains approximately 480,000 clones; only one count was recorded for around 85% of them. Jointly, the top ten make up roughly 12% of the sample.

The data originate from a study of Ad26.COV2.S vaccination and SARS-CoV-2 variants (dated by TCRdb to the early 2020s). In terms of the full investigation: Donors in the vaccine arm were drawn from COV1001, a phase I-IIa trial of Ad26.COV2.S in healthy adults that was multicentre, randomized, double-blind and placebo-controlled. Dosing of Ad26.COV2.S was intramuscular, at either 5x10^10 or 1x10^11 viral particles, delivered as one shot or as two shots spaced 56 days apart. Sequencing of the TCRbeta repertoire served to evaluate the specificity and breadth of SARS-CoV-2-reactive T cell receptors following Ad26.COV2.S vaccination. A total of around 32 samples were included in the TCR-sequenced set, comprising roughly 20 Ad26.COV2.S vaccine recipients, 5 placebo recipients and 8 SARS-CoV-2 convalescent individuals. Blinding of investigators to trial group allocation was maintained during experiments and outcome assessment. Trial participants were randomized into five groups of five: low-dose or high-dose Ad26.COV2.S given once or twice, or placebo on both occasions. On the study overall, not on this receptor specifically: Spike-specific TCR breadth was higher in Ad26.COV2.S recipients than in placebo recipients (P = 0.0014). The study was not powered for comparison of responses between vaccine doses or regimens. Substantial breadth of spike-specific CD8+ and CD4+ T cell responses was reported after vaccination. The authors noted that the TCR breadth and depth analyses may have underestimated total T cell responses. Comparable non-spike TCR breadth was observed between vaccine and placebo recipients, consistent with only spike being contained in the vaccine.

V drops 2 bases and J drops 1 base, leaving 14 bases in between. CDR1 SGHTA and CDR2 FQGNSA were looked up in the germline V gene. The CDR3 sequence holds 16 residues, the cysteine and phenylalanine included. The DNA shown is the 48-base CDR3, in frame from base 1. The sample's treatment or condition, from its label and the paper: 15 to 20 received Ad26.COV2.S at low or high dose, single or two shots; about five received placebo; per-sample allocation not given. Repertoires of vaccine and placebo recipients were sequenced from samples taken on day 63 after the first injection. Between 29 July and 7 August 2020, Cohort 1b enrolled 20 to 30 adults aged 18-55 years at one site in Boston, USA. Ad26.COV2.S consisted of a replication-incompetent adenovirus type 26 vector by which a prefusion-stabilized SARS-CoV-2 spike protein from the original Wuhan strain was expressed.

The sample consisted of peripheral blood, taken in a trial of Ad26.COV2.S vaccine versus placebo. This TCR derives from a person between 18 and 65 years old who received the Ad26.COV2.S COVID-19 vaccine or a placebo. The receptor chain draws on TRBV7-2 and TRBJ1-1; the D gene is possibly TRBD1, with 5 bases matching. The CDR3 region: CASSLWGQGSNTEAFF. Read as DNA, the sequence is TGTGCCAGCAGCTTATGGGGCCAGGGATCGAACACTGAAGCTTTCTTT. The variable domain in full, with residues beyond the CDR3 obtained from the reference TRBV7-2 and TRBJ1-1 genes, is GAGVSQSPSNKVTEKGKDVELRCDPISGHTALYWYRQSLGQGLEFLIYFQGNSAPDKSGLPSDRFSAERTGGSVSTLTIQRTQQEDSAVYLCASSLWGQGSNTEAFFGQGTRLTVV.